The 10 T cell receptor beta chains below were found in one sample sequenced in a study of a mutant IDH1 vaccine in newly diagnosed glioma. Antigens for these TCRs are unknown. This table comes from immunoSEQ multiplex PCR, and its TCRdb copy is limited to in-frame clones, with some not included. The repertoire holds about 31,000 clones, with roughly 77% as singletons. Time point in this sample: week 35, safety follow-up. Alongside topical imiquimod, each dose of vaccine comprised 300 ug of mutant IDH1 20-mer peptide. The starting material was PBMCs, obtained from a glioma patient whose treatment included an IDH1 peptide vaccine. All receptors derive from a man younger than 45 with glioma.

This clone is a singleton in its sample. The chain combines TRBV7-6 with TRBJ1-4; D is uncertain. V shed 5 bases and J shed 0 bases, with 7 bases lying between them. The germline V gene has CDR1 SGHVS and CDR2 FNYEAQ. This CDR3 has 14 amino acids. CDR3 sequence reads: CASSPEPTNEKLFF. The CDR3 nucleotides are TGTGCCAGCAGCCCCGAGCCAACTAATGAAAAACTGTTTTTT.

This chain joins TRBV6-5 and TRBJ2-7, with 7 bases identical to TRBD1. CDR3 length: 14 amino acids. V lost 0 bases and J lost 3; bases outside the gene matches: 2. Germline CDR1 reads MNHEY; CDR2 reads SVGAGI. The DNA for the CDR3 is TGTGCCAGCAGTTACTCGGGGGACAGCTACGAGCAGTACTTC. It yields the protein CASSYSGDSYEQYF.

This clone showed up just once. The V and J genes are TRBV5-6 and TRBJ1-2; D is undetermined. The CDR3 is 13 amino acids. CDR1 and CDR2 (germline): SGHDT, YYEEEE. The V end was cut by 0 bases, the J end by 5 bases, with 8 bases between. In DNA form, the CDR3 reads TGTGCCAGCAGCTTGGGGTCTTATTATGGCTACACCTTC. Residues: CASSLGSYYGYTF. The full variable domain, rest sourced from reference TRBV5-6 and TRBJ1-2, is DAGVTQSPTHLIKTRGQQVTLRCSPKSGHDTVSWYQQALGQGPQFIFQYYEEEERQRGNFPDRFSGHQFPNYSSELNVNALLLGDSALYLCASSLGSYYGYTFGSGTRLTVV.

CDR3 region: CASSKNSNQPQHF. CDR3 DNA sequence: TGTGCCAGTAGTAAAAATAGCAATCAGCCCCAGCATTTT. V usage is TRBV19 and J usage is TRBJ1-5; D is undetermined. CDR1 and CDR2 from the germline V gene are LNHDA and SQIVND (reference sequence). CDR3 length: 13 residues. V lost 4 bases and J 0 bases, leaving 4 bases between the germline ends.

This sequence joins TRBV7-9 and TRBJ2-5, with 7 bases aligning to TRBD2. Germline CDR1 reads SEHNR; CDR2 reads FQNEAQ (reference sequence). There are 14 residues in the CDR3. V was pared by 1 base and J by 5 bases, with 4 bases of the junction left unmatched. The CDR3 nucleotides are TGTGCCAGCAGCTTAGTTAGCGGGCCGGAGACCCAGTACTTC. Protein product: CASSLVSGPETQYF.

The chain couples TRBV6-5 to TRBJ1-2, with 10 bases identical to TRBD1. This CDR3 spans 16 amino acids. Trimming cost V 2 bases and J 4 bases; bases outside gene matches: 7. Per germline, CDR1 MNHEY and CDR2 SVGAGI. The CDR3 reads CASSYIGTGDPYGYTF. The CDR3 region has the DNA TGTGCCAGCAGTTACATAGGGACAGGGGACCCCTATGGCTACACCTTC.

This rearrangement joins TRBV19 to TRBJ1-5; D gene ambiguous. Between the trimmed V and J ends, which lost 11 bases and 4 bases, there was a span of 18 bases. The CDR3 is 14 amino acids. Germline assignment: CDR1 LNHDA and CDR2 SQIVND (reference sequence). CDR3 residues: CAARTGASNQPQHF. Here the CDR3 DNA reads TGTGCCGCCAGGACGGGCGCTTCTAATCAGCCCCAGCATTTT.

V gene TRBV30 combines with J gene TRBJ1-3; TRBD1 aligns across 10 bases. CDR1 is GTSNPN and CDR2 is SVGIG in the germline V gene (reference sequence). Unmatched junction bases numbered 6, after V lost 7 bases and J lost 0 bases. The CDR3 spans 15 residues. The CDR3 region is CAFRDRGFSGNTIYF. For the CDR3, the DNA is TGTGCCTTCCGGGACAGGGGTTTCTCTGGAAACACCATATATTTT. Drawing the rest from reference TRBV30 and TRBJ1-3, the complete variable domain is SQTIHQWPATLVQPVGSPLSLECTVEGTSNPNLYWYRQAAGRGLQLLFYSVGIGQISSEVPQNLSASRPQDRQFILSSKKLLLSDSGFYLCAFRDRGFSGNTIYFGEGSWLTVV.

The V call is TRBV4-1, the J call TRBJ2-5; D remains unclear. Germline CDR1 and CDR2: MGHRA and YSYEKL. V was clipped by 1 base and J by 1 base, with 7 bases between them. The CDR3 length is 14 residues. The CDR3 DNA reads TGCGCCAGCAGCCAAGCTATCTCCCAAGAGACCCAGTACTTC. This sequence encodes CASSQAISQETQYF.

The gene calls are TRBV2 and TRBJ1-1; TRBD1 matches 12 bases. CDR1 is SNHLY and CDR2 is FYNNEI in the germline V gene. Germline trimming cut 7 bases from V and 5 bases from J; bases unmatched to any gene: 8. This CDR3 spans 15 amino acids. CDR3 protein: CASNRDRGPSTEAFF. The CDR3 coding sequence is TGTGCCAGCAACCGGGACAGGGGGCCATCGACTGAAGCTTTCTTT.